This TCR beta chain derives from a study of blood T cell repertoires in COVID-19. Study-wide context: COVID-19 samples collected from the United States, Italy and Spain covered acute and convalescent phases. PBMCs, B-cell-depleted T cells, or T cells were the source of the cDNA or gDNA that made up the material.

Trimming took 1 base from V and 2 from J, leaving 9 bases between them. The length of the CDR3 is 15 residues. Germline lookup yields CDR1 SGHTA and CDR2 FQGNSA. As handled by the study authors: How many nucleated cells were present was estimated from reference gene primer amplification. Produced via immunoSEQ multiplex PCR; TCRdb's table is partial and in-frame only. That table gives V, J and clone size, and the DNA gave D and trimming. The sample lists about 71,000 clones, 82% occurring once. Sequenced material: peripheral blood. The V gene is TRBV7-2, the J gene TRBJ2-1; tentative D call: TRBD2 (6 bases). The receptor's source is a woman aged 80 or over with acute or convalescent COVID-19. The CDR3 region is CASSLDAGTYNEQFF. CDR3 nucleotide sequence: TGTGCCAGCAGCTTAGATGCGGGAACCTACAATGAGCAGTTCTTC.